Listed here are 8 T cell receptor beta chains from one sample, sequenced in a study of blood T cell repertoires in COVID-19 (dated by TCRdb to about 2020). Libraries were constructed by the immunoSEQ multiplex PCR assay. TCRdb's version of the immuneACCESS table is confined to in-frame rearrangements and falls short of the full clone set. An unresolved V gene accounts for under half of the shortfall where checked; the remainder is of unknown origin. Across this sample there are some 150,000 clones, with under 90% seen only once. The ten top clones hold 1.6% of the sample. What was sequenced was PBMCs or T cells enriched from blood (not recorded which). The receptors were gathered from a woman under 30 who had been exposed to COVID-19.

The chain carries TRBV30 and TRBJ2-3; 12 nucleotides match TRBD2. This CDR3 comprises 15 residues. After removal of 0 bases from V and 4 bases from J, the junction contained 2 bases not matched to a gene. Germline V gives CDR1 GTSNPN, CDR2 SVGIG (reference sequence). In DNA, the CDR3 is TGTGCCTGGAGTGTACCTAGCGGGAGGGCAGATACGCAGTATTTT. This translates into CAWSVPSGRADTQYF.

This chain connects TRBV6-2 or TRBV6-3 to TRBJ2-7, with TRBD2 matching over 9 bases. CDR3 size: 19 residues. The junction had 23 bases not matched to a gene; V was cut back by 6 bases and J by 5 bases. The V gene's germline CDR1 is MNHEY and CDR2 SVGEGT. CDR3: CASSQGGTLAGSRRHEQYF. The CDR3 DNA follows: TGTGCCAGCAGCCAGGGGGGGACCCTAGCGGGGAGTAGACGCCACGAGCAGTACTTC.

A single count supports this clone. The chain carries TRBV13 and TRBJ2-7, with 8 positions matching TRBD2. CDR1 PRHDT and CDR2 FYEKMQ come from the germline V gene (reference sequence). There are 16 residues in the CDR3. With 0 bases clipped from V and 3 bases from J, the junction kept 7 bases outside the gene matches. In DNA form, the CDR3 reads TGTGCCAGCAGCTTAGGCCTTGCTAGCGGGCTCTACGAGCAGTACTTC. Translating gives CASSLGLASGLYEQYF.

The chain employs TRBV27 and TRBJ2-7; TRBD2 matches 11 bases. CDR3 size: 15 residues. V shed 1 base and J 5 bases; nucleotides not matched to a gene: 4. The germline gives CDR1 MNHEY, CDR2 SMNVEV (reference sequence). The CDR3 DNA is TGTGCCAGCAGTTTATTAGCGGGAGGGCCCAACGAGCAGTACTTC. As protein: CASSLLAGGPNEQYF.

This sequence joins TRBV30 and TRBJ2-1, with TRBD2 matching 8 bases. CDR1 and CDR2 (germline): GTSNPN, SVGIG (reference sequence). With 2 bases clipped from V and 8 bases from J, the junction kept 14 bases outside the gene matches. This CDR3 has 16 amino acids. CDR3 bases: TGTGCCTGGAGTCGCACGAGCGGGAGTATGTCGTATGAGCAGTTCTTC. Translated: CAWSRTSGSMSYEQFF.

CDR3 DNA sequence: TGTGCCAGTAGAAGGACTAGCGGGACTGAGACCCAGTACTTC. This translates into CASRRTSGTETQYF. J is TRBJ2-5 and V is TRBV19; 12 bases map to TRBD2. V shed 6 bases and J 5 bases; nucleotides not matched to a gene: 4. Germline lookup yields CDR1 LNHDA and CDR2 SQIVND (reference sequence). CDR3 length: 14 residues.

The V call is TRBV27, the J call TRBJ1-6; possible D gene TRBD1, 5 bases. Germline V gene lookup returns CDR1 MNHEY and CDR2 SMNVEV (reference sequence). V was pared by 9 bases and J by 6 bases, with 18 bases between. The length of the CDR3 is 15 residues. Here the CDR3 reads CASHKLGGPNSPLHF. CDR3 nucleotides: TGTGCCAGTCATAAGCTGGGGGGACCTAATTCACCCCTCCACTTT.

This clone appeared once. This chain uses TRBV18 with TRBJ1-1, with D maybe TRBD1 (6 bases). CDR3 length: 13 residues. V was pared by 5 bases and J by 5 bases, with 12 bases between. Germline values: CDR1 KGHSH, CDR2 LQKENI. CDR3 sequence reads: CASSSTGLTEAFF. CDR3 bases: TGTGCCAGCTCATCGACAGGCTTAACTGAAGCTTTCTTT.